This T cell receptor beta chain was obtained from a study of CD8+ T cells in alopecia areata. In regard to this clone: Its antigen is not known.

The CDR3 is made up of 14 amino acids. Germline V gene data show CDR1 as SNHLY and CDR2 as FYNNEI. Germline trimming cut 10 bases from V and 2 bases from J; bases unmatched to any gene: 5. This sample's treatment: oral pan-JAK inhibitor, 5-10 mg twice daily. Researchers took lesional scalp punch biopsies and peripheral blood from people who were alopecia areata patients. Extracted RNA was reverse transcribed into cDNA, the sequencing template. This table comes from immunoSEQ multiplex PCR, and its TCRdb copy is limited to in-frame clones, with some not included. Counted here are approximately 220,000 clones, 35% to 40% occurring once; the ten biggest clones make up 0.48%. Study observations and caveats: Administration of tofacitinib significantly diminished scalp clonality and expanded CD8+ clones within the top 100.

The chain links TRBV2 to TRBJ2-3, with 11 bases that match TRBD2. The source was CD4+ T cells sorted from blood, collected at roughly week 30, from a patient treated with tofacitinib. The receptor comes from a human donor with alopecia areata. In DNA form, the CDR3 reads TGTGCCACAGCTAGCGGGGGGAACACAGATACGCAGTATTTT. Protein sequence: CATASGGNTDTQYF.